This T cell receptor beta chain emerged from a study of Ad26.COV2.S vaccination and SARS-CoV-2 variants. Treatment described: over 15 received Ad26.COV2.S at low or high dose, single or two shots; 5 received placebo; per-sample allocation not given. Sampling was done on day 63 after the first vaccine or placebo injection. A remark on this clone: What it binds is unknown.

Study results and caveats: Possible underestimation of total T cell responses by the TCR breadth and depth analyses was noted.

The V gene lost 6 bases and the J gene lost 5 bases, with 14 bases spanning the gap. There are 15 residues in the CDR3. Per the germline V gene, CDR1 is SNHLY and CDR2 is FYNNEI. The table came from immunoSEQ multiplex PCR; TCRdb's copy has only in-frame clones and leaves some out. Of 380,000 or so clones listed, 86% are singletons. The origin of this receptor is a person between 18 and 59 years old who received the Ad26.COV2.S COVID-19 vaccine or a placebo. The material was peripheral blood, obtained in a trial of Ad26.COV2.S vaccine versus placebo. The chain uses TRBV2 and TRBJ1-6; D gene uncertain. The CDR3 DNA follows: TGTGCCAGCAGGAAGGATGGGAACAATAATTCACCCCTCCACTTT. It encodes CASRKDGNNNSPLHF.